The rows below give T cell receptor beta chains drawn from one sample of a study of vaccination effects on CD4 cells after COVID-19. Method: immunoSEQ multiplex PCR; TCRdb's copy keeps in-frame clones and lacks some. Of tens of thousands of clones in the sample, about 70% were seen once. Their antigen targets remain unknown. The source material was CD4+ T cells from PBMCs cultured without peptide, sampled after COVID-19 vaccination. The receptors stem from a human donor who had a prior SARS-CoV-2 infection. Each CDR3 is given with its conserved first and last residue. D genes are given only for firm matches. The size field is filled for only some rows; it gives once, few, many or a size class.

v_call	d_call	j_call	clone_size	cdr3_aa	cdr3_nt
TRBV30	-	TRBJ1-2	-	CAWTPGPGHHYTF	TGTGCCTGGACGCCCGGACCGGGACATCATTACACCTTC
TRBV28	-	TRBJ1-6	-	CASSLYSGTSYNSPLHF	TGTGCCAGCAGTTTATACTCCGGGACAAGTTATAATTCACCCCTCCACTTT
TRBV2	-	TRBJ1-1	-	CASRGGIRNTEAFF	TGTGCCAGCAGAGGGGGGATAAGAAACACTGAAGCTTTCTTT
TRBV6-6	-	TRBJ2-7	few	CASSPGTREQYF	TGTGCCAGCAGTCCCGGGACCCGAGAGCAGTACTTC
TRBV27	TRBD1	TRBJ2-2	-	CASSSLWDSITGELFF	TGTGCCAGCAGTTCCCTTTGGGACAGCATCACCGGGGAGCTGTTTTTT
TRBV6-1	TRBD2	TRBJ2-7	-	CASSEALWTSGRSWEQYF	TGTGCCAGCAGTGAAGCCCTTTGGACTAGCGGGAGGTCTTGGGAGCAGTACTTC
TRBV18	TRBD1	TRBJ1-4	-	CASSPWTGVDEKLFF	TGTGCCAGCTCACCCTGGACAGGTGTTGATGAAAAACTGTTTTTT
TRBV30	TRBD1	TRBJ1-6	-	CASTGGTYNSPLHF	TGTGCCTCAACAGGGGGCACCTATAATTCACCCCTCCACTTT
TRBV9	-	TRBJ2-2	-	CASSVGPSNTGELFF	TGTGCCAGCAGCGTAGGTCCTTCGAACACCGGGGAGCTGTTTTTT
TRBV2	-	TRBJ1-6	-	CASRDRTGRNSPLHF	TGTGCCAGCAGGGACAGAACAGGGAGGAATTCACCCCTCCACTTT
TRBV19	-	TRBJ2-1	-	CASTGKLYNEQFF	TGTGCCAGTACCGGCAAGCTCTACAATGAGCAGTTCTTC
TRBV6-2/TRBV6-3	-	TRBJ2-5	-	CASSYSTYQETQYF	TGTGCCAGCAGTTACTCGACATACCAAGAGACCCAGTACTTC
TRBV5-1	-	TRBJ2-2	-	CASSLQGRGNTGELFF	TGCGCCAGCAGCTTGCAAGGCCGGGGTAACACCGGGGAGCTGTTTTTT
TRBV5-4	TRBD2	TRBJ2-2	-	CASSGSGGPVTGELFF	TGTGCCAGCAGCGGGTCGGGGGGGCCGGTCACCGGGGAGCTGTTTTTT
TRBV24-1	-	TRBJ2-7	-	CATGGPRYEQYF	TGTGCCACCGGCGGACCCCGATACGAGCAGTACTTC
TRBV7-9	-	TRBJ2-7	-	CASSLRGRGPHEQYF	TGTGCCAGCAGCTTGAGGGGCAGGGGCCCACACGAGCAGTACTTC
TRBV25-1	-	TRBJ2-2	-	CASSFTPDLNTGELFF	TGTGCCAGCAGCTTTACTCCTGACCTAAACACCGGGGAGCTGTTTTTT
TRBV6-5	-	TRBJ1-2	-	CASRVPGTIGGYTF	TGTGCCAGCAGAGTCCCAGGAACAATCGGCGGCTACACCTTC
TRBV7-3	TRBD1	TRBJ2-1	-	CASSLYRGDEQFF	TGTGCCAGCAGCTTGTACAGGGGAGATGAGCAGTTCTTC
TRBV7-2	TRBD1	TRBJ2-1	-	CASSLNRQGYEQFF	TGTGCCAGCAGCCTAAATAGACAGGGTTATGAGCAGTTCTTC
TRBV10-3	-	TRBJ1-1	once	CAIRNNREGEAFF	TGTGCCATCAGGAACAACAGGGAAGGTGAAGCTTTCTTT
TRBV13	TRBD1	TRBJ1-1	-	CASSSHRGLGNTEAFF	TGTGCCAGCAGCTCCCACAGGGGGCTGGGGAACACTGAAGCTTTCTTT
TRBV5-4	-	TRBJ1-4	-	CASSFTGGRGEKLFF	TGTGCCAGCAGCTTCACAGGTGGTAGAGGGGAAAAACTGTTTTTT